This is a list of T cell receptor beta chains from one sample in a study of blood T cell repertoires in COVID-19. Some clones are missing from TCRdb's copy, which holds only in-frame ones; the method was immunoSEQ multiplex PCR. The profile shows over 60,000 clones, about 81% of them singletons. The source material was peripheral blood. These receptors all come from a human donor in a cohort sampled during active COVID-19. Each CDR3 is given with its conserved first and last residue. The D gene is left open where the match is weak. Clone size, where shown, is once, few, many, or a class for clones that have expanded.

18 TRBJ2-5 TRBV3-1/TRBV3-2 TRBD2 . TGTGCCAGCAGTCCTAGCCCTGGTACTAGCGGGGTACAAGAGACCCAGTACTTC CASSPSPGTSGVQETQYF
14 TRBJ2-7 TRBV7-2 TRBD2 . TGTGCCAGCAGCTTTAGCGGGGGGGCGTACGAGCAGTACTTC CASSFSGGAYEQYF
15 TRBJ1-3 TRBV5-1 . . TGCGCCAGCAGCTTGGTAGGGGGATCAGGAAACACCATATATTTT CASSLVGGSGNTIYF
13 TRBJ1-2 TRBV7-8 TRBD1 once TGTGCCAGCAGCCCGGACAGGGGAAATGGCTACACCTTC CASSPDRGNGYTF
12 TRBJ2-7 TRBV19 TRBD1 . TGTGCCAGTAACAGGGGGTACGGCGAGCAGTACTTC CASNRGYGEQYF
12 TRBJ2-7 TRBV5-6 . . TGTGCCAGCAATCTGGGGCTCTACGAGCAGTACTTC CASNLGLYEQYF
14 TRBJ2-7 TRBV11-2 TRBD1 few TGTGCCAGCAGAACCGGGACAGGGCTAGGCGAGCAGTACTTC CASRTGTGLGEQYF
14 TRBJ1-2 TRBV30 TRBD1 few TGTGCCTGGAGTGTAGGTGGGACAGGGTATGGCTACACCTTC CAWSVGGTGYGYTF
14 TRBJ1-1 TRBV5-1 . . TGCGCCAGCAGCGCAGGGGACGGGAACACTGAAGCTTTCTTT CASSAGDGNTEAFF
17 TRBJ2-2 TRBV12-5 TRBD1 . TGTGCTAGTGGTTCGCCCCAGGGACAGCCAAAGAACGGGGAGCTGTTTTTT CASGSPQGQPKNGELFF
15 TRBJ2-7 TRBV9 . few TGTGCCAGCAGCGTGTCGGACAAGGTCGTTGGGGAGCAGTACTTC CASSVSDKVVGEQYF
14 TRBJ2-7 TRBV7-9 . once TGTGCCAGCAGCTTAATGGGGGGGGCTGATGAGCAGTACTTC CASSLMGGADEQYF
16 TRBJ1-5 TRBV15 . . TGTGCCACCAGCAGAGATTTTGGGTGGACAGTTCAGCCCCAGCATTTT CATSRDFGWTVQPQHF
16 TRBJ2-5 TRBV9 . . TGTGCCAGCAGCCCACCCCGGGGAGCGGCACTAGAGACCCAGTACTTC CASSPPRGAALETQYF
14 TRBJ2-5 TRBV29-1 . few TGCAGCGTTGAATGGGCGGGGATTCAAGAGACCCAGTACTTC CSVEWAGIQETQYF
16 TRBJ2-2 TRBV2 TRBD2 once TGTGCCAGCAGTGAAGCGATGGCGGGGGACACCGGGGAGCTGTTTTTT CASSEAMAGDTGELFF
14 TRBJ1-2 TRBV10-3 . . TGTGCCATCAGTGCAACGGGGGGGACTTATGGCTACACCTTC CAISATGGTYGYTF
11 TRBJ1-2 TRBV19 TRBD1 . TGTGCCAGCGGGACAGGGAATGGCTACACCTTC CASGTGNGYTF
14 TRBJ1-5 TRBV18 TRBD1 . TGTGCCAGCTCGCCAGGGGACAGGCGAGCGACCCAGCATTTT CASSPGDRRATQHF
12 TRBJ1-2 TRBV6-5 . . TGTGCCAGCACCCAAGGGGGTGATGGCTACACCTTC CASTQGGDGYTF
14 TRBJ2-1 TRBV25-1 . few TGTGCCAGCAGTGAATATGGGGCGATTAATGAGCAGTTCTTC CASSEYGAINEQFF
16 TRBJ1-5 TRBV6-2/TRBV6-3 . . TGTGCCAGCAGTTACTCGATTACGGTCAGGGGTCAGCCCCAGCATTTT CASSYSITVRGQPQHF
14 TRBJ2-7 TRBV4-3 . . TGCGCCAGCAGCCCTTCCCGGACAGCCTACGAGCAGTACTTC CASSPSRTAYEQYF
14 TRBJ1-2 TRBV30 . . TGTGCCTGGAGTCCGTGGGGCAGCTATGGTGGCTACACCTTC CAWSPWGSYGGYTF
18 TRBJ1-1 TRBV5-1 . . TGCGCCAGCAGCTTGGTCGCTGCTGAGGGGCTCAGGGGCACTGAAGCTTTCTTT CASSLVAAEGLRGTEAFF
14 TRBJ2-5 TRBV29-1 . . TGCAGCGTGGCCCGGGCGGGAAACGGGGAGACCCAGTACTTC CSVARAGNGETQYF
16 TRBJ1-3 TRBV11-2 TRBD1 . TGTGCCAGCAGCCTCCCGGACAGGGTGATCGGAAACACCATATATTTT CASSLPDRVIGNTIYF
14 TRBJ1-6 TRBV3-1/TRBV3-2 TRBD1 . TGTGCCAGCAGCCCCGGGACAGCCAATTCACCCCTCCACTTT CASSPGTANSPLHF
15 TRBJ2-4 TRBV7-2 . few TGTGCCAGCAGCTTCTGGGGTCAGGGGCAAAACATTCAGTACTTC CASSFWGQGQNIQYF
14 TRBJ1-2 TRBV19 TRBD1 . TGTGCCAGTAGTATCGCCGACAGGGACCGTGGCTACACCTTC CASSIADRDRGYTF
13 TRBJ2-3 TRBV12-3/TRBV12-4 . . TGTGCCAGCAGGCTCTCTGGGGGGGATACGCAGTATTTT CASRLSGGDTQYF
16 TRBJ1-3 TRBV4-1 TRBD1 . TGCGCCAGCAGCCCTGGACAGGGAAGCTCTGGAAACACCATATATTTT CASSPGQGSSGNTIYF
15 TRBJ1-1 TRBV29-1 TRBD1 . TGCAGCGCCACCCGGACAGGGACGTTGAACACTGAAGCTTTCTTT CSATRTGTLNTEAFF
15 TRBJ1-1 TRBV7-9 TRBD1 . TGTGCCAGCAGCCGGACAGGGGGCGCGAGCACTGAAGCTTTCTTT CASSRTGGASTEAFF
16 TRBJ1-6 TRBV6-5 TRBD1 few TGTGCCAGCAGTTCGCTAATCGGACAGGGGAATTCACCCCTCCACTTT CASSSLIGQGNSPLHF